The rows below give T cell receptor beta chains drawn from one sample of a study of T cell responses to AZD1222 COVID-19 vaccine. Some clones are missing from TCRdb's copy, which holds only in-frame ones; the method was immunoSEQ multiplex PCR. The table includes under 130,000 clones, about 88% detected once. The sample here was peripheral blood, taken 28 days after the second AZD1222 dose. These receptors came from an adult who received the AZD1222 COVID-19 vaccine. Each CDR3 is given with its conserved first and last residue. Each record gives: clone size, J gene, V gene, CDR3 protein. Some rows mark clone size as missing; the rest say once, few, many or name a class of expanded clone.

clone size: -; J gene: TRBJ1-1; V gene: TRBV7-2; CDR3 protein: CASSSRDRFTEAFF
clone size: -; J gene: TRBJ2-1; V gene: TRBV28; CDR3 protein: CASSPGDEQFF
clone size: -; J gene: TRBJ1-6; V gene: TRBV7-9; CDR3 protein: CASSLLISNSPLHF
clone size: -; J gene: TRBJ1-4; V gene: TRBV7-9; CDR3 protein: CASSPQVDEKLFF
clone size: -; J gene: TRBJ2-7; V gene: TRBV28; CDR3 protein: CASSLQGQAYEQYF
clone size: -; J gene: TRBJ1-2; V gene: TRBV24-1; CDR3 protein: CATSDLSDNYGYTF
clone size: -; J gene: TRBJ2-7; V gene: TRBV7-2; CDR3 protein: CASSLEGTSGSYEQYF
clone size: -; J gene: TRBJ2-3; V gene: TRBV7-3; CDR3 protein: CASSLVSTGSTDTQYF
clone size: -; J gene: TRBJ1-2; V gene: TRBV5-1; CDR3 protein: CASSPEGNSNYGYTF
clone size: -; J gene: TRBJ2-3; V gene: TRBV3-1/TRBV3-2; CDR3 protein: CASSRTSRDTQYF
clone size: -; J gene: TRBJ2-7; V gene: TRBV3-1/TRBV3-2; CDR3 protein: CASRRGTGGSEQYF
clone size: -; J gene: TRBJ1-1; V gene: TRBV19; CDR3 protein: CASRVGQGNTEAFF
clone size: -; J gene: TRBJ2-7; V gene: TRBV7-2; CDR3 protein: CASSFGQGNFEQYF
clone size: -; J gene: TRBJ2-5; V gene: TRBV7-2; CDR3 protein: CASSLAGFGETQYF
clone size: -; J gene: TRBJ1-1; V gene: TRBV6-5; CDR3 protein: CASSLTRTNTEAFF
clone size: -; J gene: TRBJ1-5; V gene: TRBV28; CDR3 protein: CASSFRGAGQPQHF
clone size: once; J gene: TRBJ2-2; V gene: TRBV28; CDR3 protein: CASLRDIGTGELFF
clone size: -; J gene: TRBJ2-7; V gene: TRBV25-1; CDR3 protein: CASSLTPGTGVGEQYF
clone size: -; J gene: TRBJ2-3; V gene: TRBV5-4; CDR3 protein: CASSLPGRGPDTQYF
clone size: -; J gene: TRBJ1-2; V gene: TRBV27; CDR3 protein: CASSLGHGYGYTF
clone size: -; J gene: TRBJ1-6; V gene: TRBV28; CDR3 protein: CASSLDQVPNSPLHF
clone size: -; J gene: TRBJ1-2; V gene: TRBV9; CDR3 protein: CASSAGWAGDGYTF
clone size: -; J gene: TRBJ1-1; V gene: TRBV5-4; CDR3 protein: CASSLGQGLNTEAFF
clone size: once; J gene: TRBJ1-3; V gene: TRBV18; CDR3 protein: CASSLKEAPVYF
clone size: -; J gene: TRBJ2-7; V gene: TRBV5-6; CDR3 protein: CASSPVLGDEQYF
clone size: -; J gene: TRBJ2-4; V gene: TRBV9; CDR3 protein: CASSVEQGAKNIQYF
clone size: -; J gene: TRBJ2-5; V gene: TRBV18; CDR3 protein: CASRAGTGAIRETQYF
clone size: once; J gene: TRBJ2-3; V gene: TRBV7-2; CDR3 protein: CASSLKQDTDTQYF
clone size: -; J gene: TRBJ2-2; V gene: TRBV5-1; CDR3 protein: CASIEIPNTGELFF
clone size: -; J gene: TRBJ1-4; V gene: TRBV28; CDR3 protein: CASSLFGTGNEKLFF
clone size: few; J gene: TRBJ2-7; V gene: TRBV7-9; CDR3 protein: CASSLATASWGQYF
clone size: -; J gene: TRBJ2-5; V gene: TRBV7-3; CDR3 protein: CASSSGQGAAETQYF
clone size: -; J gene: TRBJ2-7; V gene: TRBV7-2; CDR3 protein: CASSSNRLRDYEQYF
clone size: -; J gene: TRBJ1-6; V gene: TRBV4-1; CDR3 protein: CASSQAGVDNSPLHF
clone size: -; J gene: TRBJ2-1; V gene: TRBV19; CDR3 protein: CASSSPGLPSYNEQFF
clone size: -; J gene: TRBJ2-5; V gene: TRBV19; CDR3 protein: CASSIHSTETQYF
clone size: -; J gene: TRBJ2-2; V gene: TRBV5-1; CDR3 protein: CASSYGQGGGELFF
clone size: -; J gene: TRBJ2-3; V gene: TRBV7-2; CDR3 protein: CASSWGTDTQYF
clone size: -; J gene: TRBJ2-5; V gene: TRBV11-3; CDR3 protein: CASSSGETQYF
clone size: -; J gene: TRBJ1-4; V gene: TRBV28; CDR3 protein: CASSSGGQGSEKLFF
clone size: -; J gene: TRBJ1-6; V gene: TRBV14; CDR3 protein: CASSRHGGDSPLHF
clone size: -; J gene: TRBJ2-1; V gene: TRBV10-1; CDR3 protein: CASSLTSGIDEQFF
clone size: once; J gene: TRBJ2-2; V gene: TRBV9; CDR3 protein: CASSVRQGNTGELFF
clone size: -; J gene: TRBJ1-4; V gene: TRBV27; CDR3 protein: CASSPRGVNEKLFF
clone size: -; J gene: TRBJ2-7; V gene: TRBV27; CDR3 protein: CASSTRTSAAYEQYF
clone size: -; J gene: TRBJ1-1; V gene: TRBV29-1; CDR3 protein: CSVVTVRGNTEAFF
clone size: -; J gene: TRBJ1-1; V gene: TRBV29-1; CDR3 protein: CSVVTGTTEAFF
clone size: -; J gene: TRBJ1-1; V gene: TRBV27; CDR3 protein: CASRMSDRPNTEAFF
clone size: -; J gene: TRBJ2-1; V gene: TRBV29-1; CDR3 protein: CSGAPSYGEQFF
clone size: -; J gene: TRBJ2-3; V gene: TRBV7-9; CDR3 protein: CASSLVTGGSDTQYF
clone size: few; J gene: TRBJ2-7; V gene: TRBV30; CDR3 protein: CAWSPEIRRIHYEQYF
clone size: -; J gene: TRBJ1-2; V gene: TRBV3-1/TRBV3-2; CDR3 protein: CASSQTVIYGYTF
clone size: -; J gene: TRBJ1-2; V gene: TRBV5-1; CDR3 protein: CASSLVVNYGYTF
clone size: few; J gene: TRBJ1-3; V gene: TRBV28; CDR3 protein: CASSGQGASGNTIYF
clone size: -; J gene: TRBJ2-7; V gene: TRBV6-2/TRBV6-3; CDR3 protein: CASSLSSGRAPIPRVYEQYF
clone size: -; J gene: TRBJ2-7; V gene: TRBV19; CDR3 protein: CASSRGDSSYEQYF
clone size: -; J gene: TRBJ2-7; V gene: TRBV29-1; CDR3 protein: CSVVGSSYEQYF
clone size: few; J gene: TRBJ1-4; V gene: TRBV30; CDR3 protein: CAWSSTRGGGEKLFF
clone size: -; J gene: TRBJ2-1; V gene: TRBV5-4; CDR3 protein: CASSLAYNEQFF
clone size: -; J gene: TRBJ1-5; V gene: TRBV4-1; CDR3 protein: CASSGTRGQPQHF